The T cell receptor (beta chain) under discussion was sequenced for a study of T cells in Graves' hyperthyroidism and ophthalmopathy. Template material for amplifying TCR beta CDR3 regions consisted of RNA transcripts. Using the HTBI primer set, a first-round RT-PCR was run on the TCR CDR3. TCRdb analysed the multiplex PCR reads with MiXCR anew, one entry per CDR3 protein. Here the sample spans roughly 500,000 distinct CDR3 sequences, approximately 15% being singletons. Germline V gives CDR1 SQVTM, CDR2 ANQGSEA. CDR3 length: 13 residues. V was clipped by 7 bases and J by 8 bases, with 20 bases between them. This clonotype has a handful of counts.

This receptor was taken from a woman aged 25 to 39 with Graves' hyperthyroidism that later progressed to Graves' ophthalmopathy. The source material was blood. The chain combines TRBV29-1 with TRBJ1-2; D is perhaps TRBD1 (5 bases). The CDR3 reads CSGAGTTYQGYTF. The CDR3 DNA reads as TGCAGCGGTGCCGGGACCACATATCAAGGCTACACCTTC.